Listed below are T cell receptor beta chains from one sample, sequenced in a study of T cell responses to AZD1222 COVID-19 vaccine. The table came from immunoSEQ multiplex PCR; TCRdb's copy has only in-frame clones and leaves some out. This sample carries around 74,000 clones, 92% of them seen once, and the ten largest clones take about 7.1%. The specimen comprised peripheral blood, sampled on day 0 of MenACWY control vaccination. The receptors come from an adult in good health. Each CDR3 is given with its conserved first and last residue. The D gene is left open where the match is weak. Size is omitted from some rows. Given values are once, few, many or a class for expanded clones.

j_call | clone_size | d_call | v_call | cdr3_nt | cdr3_aa
TRBJ2-1 | - | TRBD2 | TRBV11-2 | TGTGCCAGCAGCGCCCATTCCATCAGCGGGGCTTACAATGAGCAGTTCTTC | CASSAHSISGAYNEQFF
TRBJ2-1 | - | - | TRBV18 | TGTGCCAGCTCACCACCGGAAGGGTACAATGAGCAGTTCTTC | CASSPPEGYNEQFF
TRBJ2-7 | - | - | TRBV18 | TGTGCCAGCTCACCAGGACGGGACTTGGAGCAGTACTTC | CASSPGRDLEQYF
TRBJ1-5 | - | - | TRBV7-2 | TGTGCCAGCAGCTTAGTTCTTGGTCAGCCCCAGCATTTT | CASSLVLGQPQHF
TRBJ1-1 | - | - | TRBV7-8 | TGTGCCAGCAGCGGGGGAGAAGCTTTCTTT | CASSGGEAFF
TRBJ1-2 | - | - | TRBV12-3/TRBV12-4 | TGTGCCAGCACCCGGGGGGGCTATGGCTACACCTTC | CASTRGGYGYTF
TRBJ2-2 | once | TRBD2 | TRBV29-1 | TGCAGCGGAGCAAGCGGGAGCACCGGGGAGCTGTTTTTT | CSGASGSTGELFF
TRBJ2-7 | - | - | TRBV5-4 | TGTGCCAGCAGCTTAATAGGGGGTCGCCACGAGCAGTACTTC | CASSLIGGRHEQYF
TRBJ2-1 | - | TRBD2 | TRBV19 | TGTGCCAGTAGTGGTCAGGGACTATCCTACAATGAGCAGTTCTTC | CASSGQGLSYNEQFF
TRBJ1-4 | once | - | TRBV28 | TGTGCCAGCAGCGGACGTCTAACTAATGAAAAACTGTTTTTT | CASSGRLTNEKLFF
TRBJ2-3 | - | - | TRBV27 | TGTGCCAGCAGTCGGGACGGAGGTAGCACAGATACGCAGTATTTT | CASSRDGGSTDTQYF
TRBJ2-6 | - | - | TRBV2 | TGTGCCAGCAGACCAGGGATCTCTGGGGCCAACGTCCTGACTTTC | CASRPGISGANVLTF
TRBJ1-5 | - | - | TRBV28 | TGTGCCAGCAGTTTAGTAGTTAGGGTGGGCAATCAGCCCCAGCATTTT | CASSLVVRVGNQPQHF
TRBJ2-5 | - | - | TRBV6-1 | TGTGCCAGCAGTGAAACCTGGGCGAAGGGGGAGACCCAGTACTTC | CASSETWAKGETQYF
TRBJ1-4 | - | TRBD1 | TRBV7-2 | TGTGCCAGCAGCCCTGGGACAGGATCATTTGAAAAACTGTTTTTT | CASSPGTGSFEKLFF
TRBJ1-5 | - | - | TRBV5-1 | TGCGCCAGCAGCTTGGAACCAGGGGACAATCAGCCCCAGCATTTT | CASSLEPGDNQPQHF
TRBJ2-1 | - | TRBD2 | TRBV18 | TGTGCCAGCTCACCCTGGGTACTCGATCCTAGGAGCGGGGGCCATGAGCAGTTCTTC | CASSPWVLDPRSGGHEQFF
TRBJ2-1 | - | - | TRBV28 | TGTGCCAGCAGTTTAGTAGGTTCCTACAATGAGCAGTTCTTC | CASSLVGSYNEQFF
TRBJ2-7 | - | TRBD2 | TRBV28 | TGTGCCAGCGTCGGGACTACCCCCTACGAGCAGTACTTC | CASVGTTPYEQYF
TRBJ2-7 | - | - | TRBV7-8 | TGTGCCAGCAGCTTAGCCGGGCCCTACGAGCAGTACTTC | CASSLAGPYEQYF
TRBJ2-7 | - | - | TRBV12-3/TRBV12-4 | TGTGCCAGCAGTTTAGGGGGCTCCTACGAGCAGTACTTC | CASSLGGSYEQYF
TRBJ2-5 | - | - | TRBV20-1 | TGCAGTGCTAGTCACCAAGAGACCCAGTACTTC | CSASHQETQYF